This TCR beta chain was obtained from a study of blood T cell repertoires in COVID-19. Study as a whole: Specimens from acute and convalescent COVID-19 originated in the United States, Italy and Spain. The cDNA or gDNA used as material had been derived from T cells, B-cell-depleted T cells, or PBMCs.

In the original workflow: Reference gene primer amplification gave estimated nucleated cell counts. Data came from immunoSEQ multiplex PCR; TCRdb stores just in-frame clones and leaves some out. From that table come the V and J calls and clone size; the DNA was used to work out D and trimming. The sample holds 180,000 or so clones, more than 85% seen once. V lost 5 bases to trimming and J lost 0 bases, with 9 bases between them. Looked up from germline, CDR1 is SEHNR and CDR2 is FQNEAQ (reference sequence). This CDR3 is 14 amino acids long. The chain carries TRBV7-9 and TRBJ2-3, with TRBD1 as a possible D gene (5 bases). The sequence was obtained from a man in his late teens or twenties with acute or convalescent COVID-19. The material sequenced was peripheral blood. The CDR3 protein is CASSDRQSTDTQYF. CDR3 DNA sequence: TGTGCCAGCAGCGACCGACAGAGCACAGATACGCAGTATTTT.